These 13 T cell receptor beta chains came from one sample sequenced in a study of T-cell memory formation after mild COVID-19. TCRdb reprocessed the 5' RACE reads via MiXCR and lists one record per CDR3 protein. Counted here are 450,000 to 650,000 distinct CDR3 sequences, 20% to 25% occurring once; the ten biggest clones make up under 8.5%. Specimen: PBMCs or a T cell subset sorted from them (not recorded which). Every receptor here comes from an adult woman who had mild COVID-19 (a few samples of this study predate the infection). Cell type and time point are not known.

This chain connects TRBV29-1 to TRBJ2-2; maybe TRBD2 (6 bases). CDR3 length equals 15 residues. The V end lost 5 bases, the J end lost 0 bases, and 13 bases lay between the germline ends. Germline V CDR1 and CDR2: SQVTM, ANQGSEA. The CDR3 DNA follows: TGCAGCGTTTCATTGGCGGGGACGAACACCGGGGAGCTGTTTTTT. Translated, it gives CSVSLAGTNTGELFF.

This chain connects TRBV7-6 to TRBJ2-7; no clear D gene. Germline-derived CDR1 and CDR2 are SGHVS and FNYEAQ. With 3 bases removed from V and 5 bases from J, the gap between germline ends came to 11 bases. The CDR3 is 13 residues long. The CDR3 loop reads CASSFPQRNEQYF. CDR3 in DNA: TGTGCCAGCAGCTTCCCCCAACGTAACGAGCAGTACTTC.

In this sample, this clonotype turned up a few times. This chain uses TRBV6-6 with TRBJ1-1; D not resolved. The CDR3 runs 14 residues. CDR1 and CDR2 (germline): MNHNY, SVGAGI (reference sequence). V lost 0 bases to trimming and J lost 0 bases, with 5 bases between them. The CDR3 DNA reads as TGTGCCAGCAGTTACTCGACCGTGAACACTGAAGCTTTCTTT. Its protein product is CASSYSTVNTEAFF.

This clonotype has only a few counts. The chain recombines TRBV5-5 with TRBJ1-2; D remains ambiguous. The CDR3 totals 15 residues. With 2 bases removed from V and 1 base from J, the gap between germline ends came to 12 bases. Germline CDR1 and CDR2: SGHKS and YYEKEE (reference sequence). The CDR3 reads CASSFEYGSNYGYTF. CDR3 DNA sequence: TGTGCCAGCAGCTTTGAGTACGGAAGTAACTATGGCTACACCTTC.

This clonotype was seen a handful of times. The genes are TRBV12-3 or TRBV12-4 and TRBJ2-7; D is undetermined. V was pared by 5 bases and J by 6 bases, with 11 bases between. This CDR3 is 12 amino acids long. The CDR3 spells CASSNTGSEQYF. CDR3 DNA sequence: TGTGCCAGCAGTAACACCGGCTCCGAGCAGTACTTC.

This chain links TRBV19 with TRBJ2-7, with 8 nucleotides matching TRBD2. This CDR3 region has 13 residues. Germline CDR1 and CDR2: LNHDA and SQIVND (reference sequence). Trimming cost V 5 bases and J 6 bases; bases outside gene matches: 6. CDR3 sequence: CASSLTREGEQYF. CDR3 sequence (DNA): TGTGCCAGTAGTCTCACACGGGAGGGCGAGCAGTACTTC.

This clonotype was detected many times. V gene TRBV10-3 combines with J gene TRBJ1-2; TRBD1 is a possible D gene (6 bases). CDR3 length equals 13 residues. V lost 1 base, J lost 5 bases, and 8 bases lay in between. Germline V lookup: CDR1 ENHRY, CDR2 SYGVKD. This CDR3 is CAISEFQGYGYTF. In DNA, the CDR3 is TGTGCCATCAGTGAGTTCCAGGGGTATGGCTACACCTTC.

This clonotype turned up a few times. The chain couples TRBV7-8 to TRBJ2-4; TRBD2 matches at 9 bases. Germline CDR1 reads SGHVS; CDR2 reads FQNEAQ. This CDR3 contains 15 residues. The junction had 8 bases not matched to a gene; V was cut back by 5 bases and J by 6 bases. The CDR3 reads CASSLSGRGLNIQYF. CDR3 DNA: TGTGCCAGCAGCCTTAGCGGGAGAGGACTAAACATTCAGTACTTC.

This clonotype has only a few counts. The gene calls are TRBV4-1 and TRBJ2-3; unclear D gene. The CDR3 contains 14 residues. CDR1 and CDR2 (germline): MGHRA, YSYEKL. V was trimmed by 7 bases and J by 4 bases, leaving 15 bases between them. The CDR3 region has the DNA TGCGCCAGCACCCACCCCCCGGGCGCAGATACGCAGTATTTT. The encoded protein is CASTHPPGADTQYF.

The chain couples TRBV28 to TRBJ2-5; 10 bases match TRBD2. This CDR3 is built from 13 residues. V shed 6 bases and J 9 bases; nucleotides not matched to a gene: 7. Looked up from germline, CDR1 is MDHEN and CDR2 is SYDVKM. The CDR3 protein is CASSKREGAAQYF. The DNA for the CDR3 is TGTGCCAGCAGCAAGCGGGAGGGCGCGGCCCAGTACTTC.

This clonotype was counted a few times. The chain is built from TRBV9 and TRBJ2-5, with D hard to call. V lost 0 bases and J 7 bases, leaving 16 bases between the germline ends. CDR3 length equals 15 residues. Germline CDR1 and CDR2: SGDLS and YYNGEE. CDR3 sequence (DNA): TGTGCCAGCAGCGTAGGGGATAGCCCAATGGGGACCCAGTACTTC. Protein: CASSVGDSPMGTQYF.

The chain carries TRBV6-5 and TRBJ1-2; D gene uncertain. V dropped 0 bases and J dropped 6 bases, with 11 bases sitting between them. This CDR3 is built from 14 residues. Germline values: CDR1 MNHEY, CDR2 SVGAGI. DNA of the CDR3: TGTGCCAGCAGTTACTCGAGCATAGGGAATGGCTACACCTTC. Translated: CASSYSSIGNGYTF.

This clonotype occurred a few times. The chain has TRBV6-5 and TRBJ2-5; D gene ambiguous. Germline V gives CDR1 MNHEY, CDR2 SVGAGI. The CDR3 runs 14 residues. V shed 6 bases and J shed 4 bases, with 15 bases lying between them. CDR3 loop: CASRPDLTPETQYF. As DNA, the CDR3 is TGTGCCAGCAGGCCCGACCTGACCCCAGAGACCCAGTACTTC.